This paragraph reports one TCR beta chain. This sample was taken from a study of radiotherapy plus CTLA-4 blockade in lung cancer. Study context: Patients showed objective responses in 15% to 20% of cases, and disease control was achieved by 25% to 35%.

Germline V gives CDR1 SGHDN, CDR2 FVKESK. The ends were cut back, 3 bases at V and 0 bases at J, with 12 bases in the middle. The CDR3 is 16 amino acids. Assay: immunoSEQ multiplex PCR; the TCRdb copy retains only in-frame clones and omits some. The sample lists some 110,000 clones, more than 65% seen once, with 3.3% in the top ten. The gene calls are TRBV14 and TRBJ1-3; D not resolved. The origin of this receptor is a human donor with non-small cell lung cancer that progressed on radiotherapy plus ipilimumab. Some clones in this sample may be carry-over from other donors' samples. The source was peripheral blood, collected from a patient treated with radiotherapy plus ipilimumab. CDR3 DNA: TGTGCCAGCAGCCACTTGCCAGTCCACTCTGGAAACACCATATATTTT. Translated, it gives CASSHLPVHSGNTIYF.